These T cell receptor beta chains were read from a single sample in a study of regulatory T cells in long-lasting Graves disease. Via MiXCR, TCRdb re-called the multiplex PCR reads, giving one row per CDR3 protein. The table records about 660,000 distinct CDR3 sequences, about 30% of them present only once. The sequenced sample was peripheral blood mononuclear cells (PBMCs), obtained when the disease was refractory, from a patient treated with antithyroid drugs. These receptors were collected from a female donor with Graves disease. Both conserved end residues are part of each CDR3. Each record gives: V gene, clone size, J gene, D gene, CDR3 DNA, CDR3 protein. The D gene is left open where the match is weak. Only part of the rows carry a size: once, few, many, or a class if the clone is expanded.

v_gene: TRBV20-1
abundance: -
j_gene: TRBJ1-3
d_gene: -
CDR3nt: TGCAGTGCCGCAGACGATTCTGGAAACACCATATATTTT
CDR3aa: CSAADDSGNTIYF

v_gene: TRBV11-2
abundance: many
j_gene: TRBJ1-2
d_gene: -
CDR3nt: TGTGCCAGCAGCTTAGAGGTGAGCCCCAACTATGGCTACACCTTC
CDR3aa: CASSLEVSPNYGYTF

v_gene: TRBV11-1
abundance: many
j_gene: TRBJ1-1
d_gene: TRBD1
CDR3nt: TGTGCCAGCAGCCACCACAGGGGGCCTGGCACTGAAGCTTTCTTT
CDR3aa: CASSHHRGPGTEAFF

v_gene: TRBV19
abundance: -
j_gene: TRBJ2-7
d_gene: -
CDR3nt: TGTGCCAGTAGTATGACAGCAACTTACTACGAGCAGTACTTC
CDR3aa: CASSMTATYYEQYF

v_gene: TRBV12-3/TRBV12-4
abundance: -
j_gene: TRBJ1-2
d_gene: -
CDR3nt: TGTGCCAGCAGTTTAGAAACAAAGAATTACTATGGCTACACCTTC
CDR3aa: CASSLETKNYYGYTF

v_gene: TRBV6-5
abundance: few
j_gene: TRBJ2-4
d_gene: TRBD2
CDR3nt: TGTGCCAGCAGTTTAGGGCTAGCGGGAACCCATGGAAACATTCAGTACTTC
CDR3aa: CASSLGLAGTHGNIQYF

v_gene: TRBV11-2
abundance: many
j_gene: TRBJ2-7
d_gene: -
CDR3nt: TGTGCCAGCAGCCCTAAGCTCCGGATCTCCTACGAGCAGTACTTC
CDR3aa: CASSPKLRISYEQYF

v_gene: TRBV11-2
abundance: few
j_gene: TRBJ2-5
d_gene: -
CDR3nt: TGTGCCAGCAGCTTAGAACTGTCGTCATTAGAGACCCAGTACTTC
CDR3aa: CASSLELSSLETQYF

v_gene: TRBV30
abundance: -
j_gene: TRBJ1-4
d_gene: -
CDR3nt: TGTGCCTGGAGTCTTTTGGGACGGAATAATGAAAAACTGTTTTTT
CDR3aa: CAWSLLGRNNEKLFF

v_gene: TRBV6-1
abundance: -
j_gene: TRBJ1-5
d_gene: -
CDR3nt: TGTGCCAGCAGTGAAGGAGGTCAGTCGTACCCGAATCAGCCCCAGCATTTT
CDR3aa: CASSEGGQSYPNQPQHF

v_gene: TRBV28
abundance: -
j_gene: TRBJ1-1
d_gene: TRBD1
CDR3nt: TGTGCCAGCAGTTTGATGGGACAGGGGGGTTACACTGAAGCTTTCTTT
CDR3aa: CASSLMGQGGYTEAFF

v_gene: TRBV6-1
abundance: -
j_gene: TRBJ1-1
d_gene: -
CDR3nt: TGTGCCAGCAGTCGTGCGGGGGCGCCGGGGGGAGCTTTCTTT
CDR3aa: CASSRAGAPGGAFF

v_gene: TRBV7-9
abundance: -
j_gene: TRBJ1-4
d_gene: -
CDR3nt: TGTGCCAGCAGCTTCGGGCAGTACAATGAAAAACTGTTTTTT
CDR3aa: CASSFGQYNEKLFF

v_gene: TRBV5-1
abundance: few
j_gene: TRBJ1-1
d_gene: -
CDR3nt: TGCGCCAGCAGCTTTGGGGCAGAGGGCACTGAAGCTTTCTTT
CDR3aa: CASSFGAEGTEAFF

v_gene: TRBV12-3/TRBV12-4
abundance: few
j_gene: TRBJ2-3
d_gene: -
CDR3nt: TGTGCCAGCAGGCATGACGGAGGGGCAGATACGCAGTATTTT
CDR3aa: CASRHDGGADTQYF

v_gene: TRBV4-1
abundance: -
j_gene: TRBJ1-2
d_gene: -
CDR3nt: TGCGCCAGCAGCCAAGATGTTACAGCCATGCATGGCTACACCTTC
CDR3aa: CASSQDVTAMHGYTF

v_gene: TRBV28
abundance: few
j_gene: TRBJ1-5
d_gene: TRBD1
CDR3nt: TGTGCCAGCAGTTTCCTCGGGACAGGGACATTTTCCAGCAATCAGCCCCAGCATTTT
CDR3aa: CASSFLGTGTFSSNQPQHF

v_gene: TRBV20-1
abundance: -
j_gene: TRBJ1-5
d_gene: TRBD1
CDR3nt: TGCAGTGCTAGAGAATCCACAGGGGCGTATCAGCCCCAGCATTTT
CDR3aa: CSARESTGAYQPQHF

v_gene: TRBV7-2
abundance: few
j_gene: TRBJ1-5
d_gene: -
CDR3nt: TGTGCCAGCAGCTTGTGGACGGGGGAAAATCAGCCCCAGCATTTT
CDR3aa: CASSLWTGENQPQHF

v_gene: TRBV6-1
abundance: -
j_gene: TRBJ2-6
d_gene: -
CDR3nt: TGTGCCAGCAGTGATTGGGGGCCTGGGGCCAACGTCCTGACTTTC
CDR3aa: CASSDWGPGANVLTF

v_gene: TRBV3-1
abundance: once
j_gene: TRBJ2-2
d_gene: -
CDR3nt: TGTGCCAGCAGATTCGCACCGAACACCGGGGAGCTGTTTTTT
CDR3aa: CASRFAPNTGELFF

v_gene: TRBV19
abundance: -
j_gene: TRBJ1-6
d_gene: -
CDR3nt: TGTGCCACCGCGGGTCCTAACACCAATTCACCCCTCCACTTT
CDR3aa: CATAGPNTNSPLHF

v_gene: TRBV20-1
abundance: -
j_gene: TRBJ1-4
d_gene: -
CDR3nt: TGCAGTGCTAGCCCAAGGGCGTCACGGCAAGCGGAAAAACTGTTTTTT
CDR3aa: CSASPRASRQAEKLFF

v_gene: TRBV28
abundance: -
j_gene: TRBJ1-5
d_gene: TRBD1
CDR3nt: TGTGCCAGCGCAGGGGGGTCTCAGCCCCAGCATTTT
CDR3aa: CASAGGSQPQHF

v_gene: TRBV29-1
abundance: -
j_gene: TRBJ2-7
d_gene: TRBD2
CDR3nt: TGCAGCGTGGAGGGACTAGCGGGGAAACTCTACGAGCAGTACTTC
CDR3aa: CSVEGLAGKLYEQYF

v_gene: TRBV20-1
abundance: few
j_gene: TRBJ2-7
d_gene: TRBD1
CDR3nt: TGCAGTGCCCTGGACCTCCGGGACAGGTTTAACGAGCAGTACTTC
CDR3aa: CSALDLRDRFNEQYF

v_gene: TRBV28
abundance: -
j_gene: TRBJ2-7
d_gene: TRBD2
CDR3nt: TGTGCCAGCAGTTTATCACTAGCGGGGGACTTCGAGCAGTACTTC
CDR3aa: CASSLSLAGDFEQYF

v_gene: TRBV27
abundance: few
j_gene: TRBJ1-1
d_gene: -
CDR3nt: TGTGCCAGCAGTCCTTGGAACCTAGTGGGGGGAACTGAAGCTTTCTTT
CDR3aa: CASSPWNLVGGTEAFF

v_gene: TRBV9
abundance: -
j_gene: TRBJ2-7
d_gene: TRBD2
CDR3nt: TGTGCCAGCAGCGTAGGTCTAGCGGGAGAGTACGAGCAGTACTTC
CDR3aa: CASSVGLAGEYEQYF

v_gene: TRBV5-1
abundance: -
j_gene: TRBJ2-7
d_gene: TRBD1
CDR3nt: TGCGCCAGCAGCCTTACAGGGGACCTGATCTACGAGCAGTACTTC
CDR3aa: CASSLTGDLIYEQYF

v_gene: TRBV6-1
abundance: few
j_gene: TRBJ1-2
d_gene: TRBD1
CDR3nt: TGTGCCAGCAGTGAAATCCGTCGGGACAGGGGAGGCTATGGCTACACCTTC
CDR3aa: CASSEIRRDRGGYGYTF

v_gene: TRBV15
abundance: few
j_gene: TRBJ2-7
d_gene: TRBD2
CDR3nt: TGTGCCACCAGCAGAGGGGGGGGTTCGACCTACGAGCAGTACTTC
CDR3aa: CATSRGGGSTYEQYF